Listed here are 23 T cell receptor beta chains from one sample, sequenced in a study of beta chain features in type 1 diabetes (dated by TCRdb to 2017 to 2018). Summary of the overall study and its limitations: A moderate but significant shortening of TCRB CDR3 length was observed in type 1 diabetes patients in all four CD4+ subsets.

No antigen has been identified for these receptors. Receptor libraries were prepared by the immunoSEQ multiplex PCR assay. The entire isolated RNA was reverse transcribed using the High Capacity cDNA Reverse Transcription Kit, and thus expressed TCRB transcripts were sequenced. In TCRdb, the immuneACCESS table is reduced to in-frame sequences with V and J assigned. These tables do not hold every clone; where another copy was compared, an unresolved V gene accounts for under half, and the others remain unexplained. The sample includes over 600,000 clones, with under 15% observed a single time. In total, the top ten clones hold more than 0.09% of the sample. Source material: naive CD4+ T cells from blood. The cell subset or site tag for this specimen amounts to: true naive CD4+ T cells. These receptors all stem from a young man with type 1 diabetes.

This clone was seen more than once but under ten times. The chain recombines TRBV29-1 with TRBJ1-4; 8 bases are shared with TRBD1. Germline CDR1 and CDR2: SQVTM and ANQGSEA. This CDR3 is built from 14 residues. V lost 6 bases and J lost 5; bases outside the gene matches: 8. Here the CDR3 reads CSVFRQGTNEKLFF. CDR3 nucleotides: TGCAGCGTGTTTCGACAGGGGACAAATGAAAAACTGTTTTTT.

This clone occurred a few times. The DNA for the CDR3 is TGTGCCAGTAGTGGAGACTATGGCTACACCTTC. Its translation: CASSGDYGYTF. The chain carries TRBV19 and TRBJ1-2, with no clear D. This CDR3 region has 11 residues. Germline V CDR1 and CDR2: LNHDA, SQIVND (reference sequence). V lost 5 bases, J lost 3 bases, and 4 bases lay in between.

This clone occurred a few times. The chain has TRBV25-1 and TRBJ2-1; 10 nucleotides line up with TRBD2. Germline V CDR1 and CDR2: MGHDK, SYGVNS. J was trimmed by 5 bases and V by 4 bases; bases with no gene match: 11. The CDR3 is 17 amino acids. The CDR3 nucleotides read TGTGCCAGCAGTGGCGAAGATCGGCTAGCGGGGGACAATGAGCAGTTCTTC. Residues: CASSGEDRLAGDNEQFF.

The CDR3 DNA follows: TGCGCCAGCAGCCAGAGGACAGGGCGCTCTGGAAACACCATATATTTT. This translates into CASSQRTGRSGNTIYF. The V gene is TRBV4-3, the J gene TRBJ1-3, with TRBD1 matching 8 bases. CDR3 length: 16 amino acids. V lost 3 bases and J lost 0; bases outside the gene matches: 4. Germline loops: CDR1 LGHNA, CDR2 YSLEER.

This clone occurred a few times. In DNA form, the CDR3 reads TGTGCCAGCAGCCCCAGGGGGGACGGACTACGGAATGAGCAGTTCTTC. It translates to CASSPRGDGLRNEQFF. The chain recombines TRBV4-2 with TRBJ2-1; tentatively, D is TRBD1 (7 bases). Germline CDR1 and CDR2: LGHNA and YNFKEQ. The CDR3 consists of 16 residues. V lost 4 bases to trimming and J lost 7 bases, with 20 bases between them.

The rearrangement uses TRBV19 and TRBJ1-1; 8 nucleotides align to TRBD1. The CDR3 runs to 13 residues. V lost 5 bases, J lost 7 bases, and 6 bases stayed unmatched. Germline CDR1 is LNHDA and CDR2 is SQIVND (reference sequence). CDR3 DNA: TGTGCCAGTAGTGCTCAGGGGGCCTTTGAAGCTTTCTTT. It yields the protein CASSAQGAFEAFF.

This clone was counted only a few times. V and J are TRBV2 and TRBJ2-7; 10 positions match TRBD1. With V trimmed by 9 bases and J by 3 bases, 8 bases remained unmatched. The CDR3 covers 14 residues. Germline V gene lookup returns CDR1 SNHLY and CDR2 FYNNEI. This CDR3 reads CASVFGQGVYEQYF. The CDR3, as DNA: TGTGCCAGTGTCTTTGGACAGGGGGTCTACGAGCAGTACTTC.

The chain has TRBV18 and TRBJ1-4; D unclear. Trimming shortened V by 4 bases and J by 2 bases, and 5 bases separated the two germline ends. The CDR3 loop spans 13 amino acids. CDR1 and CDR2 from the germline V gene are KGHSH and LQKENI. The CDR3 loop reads CASSQGTNEKLFF. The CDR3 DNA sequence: TGTGCCAGCTCACAGGGCACTAATGAAAAACTGTTTTTT. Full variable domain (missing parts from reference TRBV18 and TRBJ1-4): NAGVMQNPRHLVRRRGQEARLRCSPMKGHSHVYWYRQLPEEGLKFMVYLQKENIIDESGMPKERFSAEFPKEGPSILRIQQVVRGDSAAYFCASSQGTNEKLFFGSGTQLSVL.

The CDR3 here is CASSQDQGPPSYEQYF. The CDR3, as DNA: TGCGCCAGCAGCCAAGATCAGGGCCCCCCTTCTTACGAGCAGTACTTC. J is TRBJ2-7 and V is TRBV4-3; TRBD1 is a possible D gene (5 bases). Germline CDR1 reads LGHNA; CDR2 reads YSLEER. V gave up 0 bases and J gave up 4 bases, with 16 bases separating them. The CDR3 length is 16 residues.

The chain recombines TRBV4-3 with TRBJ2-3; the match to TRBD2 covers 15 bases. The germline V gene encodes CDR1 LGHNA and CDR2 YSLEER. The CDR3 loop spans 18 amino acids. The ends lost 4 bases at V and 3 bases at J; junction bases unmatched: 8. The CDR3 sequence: CASSLGLAGGPGTDTQYF. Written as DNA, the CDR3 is TGCGCCAGCAGCCTTGGACTAGCGGGGGGGCCAGGTACAGATACGCAGTATTTT.

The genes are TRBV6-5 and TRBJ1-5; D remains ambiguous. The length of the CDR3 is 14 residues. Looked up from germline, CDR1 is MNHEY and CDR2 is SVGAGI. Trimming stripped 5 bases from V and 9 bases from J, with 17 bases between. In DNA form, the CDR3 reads TGTGCCAGCAGTAACACGGAGGCTTTGTTGCCCCAGCATTTT. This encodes CASSNTEALLPQHF.

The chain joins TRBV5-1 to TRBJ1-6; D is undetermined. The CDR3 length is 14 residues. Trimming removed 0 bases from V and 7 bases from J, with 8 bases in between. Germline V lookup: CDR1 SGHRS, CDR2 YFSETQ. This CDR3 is CASSLDLGNSPLHF. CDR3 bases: TGCGCCAGCAGCTTGGATTTGGGGAATTCACCCCTCCACTTT.

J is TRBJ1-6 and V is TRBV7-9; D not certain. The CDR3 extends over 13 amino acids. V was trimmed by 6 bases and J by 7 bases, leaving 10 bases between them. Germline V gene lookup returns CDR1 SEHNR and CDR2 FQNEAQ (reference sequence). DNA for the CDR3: TGTGCCAGCAGTACAAGCGGGAATTCACCCCTCCACTTT. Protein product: CASSTSGNSPLHF.

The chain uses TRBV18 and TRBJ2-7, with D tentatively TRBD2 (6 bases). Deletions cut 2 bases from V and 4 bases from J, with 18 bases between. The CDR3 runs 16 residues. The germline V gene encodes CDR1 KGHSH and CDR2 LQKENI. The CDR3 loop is CASSPGGATRGYEQYF. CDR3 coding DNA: TGTGCCAGCTCACCAGGAGGGGCCACCCGGGGATACGAGCAGTACTTC.

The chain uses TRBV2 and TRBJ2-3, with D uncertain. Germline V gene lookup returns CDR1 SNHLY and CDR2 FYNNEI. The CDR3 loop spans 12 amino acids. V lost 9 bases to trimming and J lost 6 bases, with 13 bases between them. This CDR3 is CASHPGRDTQYF. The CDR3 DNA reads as TGTGCCAGTCATCCTGGAAGGGATACGCAGTATTTT.

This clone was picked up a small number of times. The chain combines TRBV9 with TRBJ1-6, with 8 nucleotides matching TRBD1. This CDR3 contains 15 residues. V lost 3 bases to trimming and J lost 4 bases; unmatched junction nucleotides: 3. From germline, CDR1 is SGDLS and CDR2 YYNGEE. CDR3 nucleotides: TGTGCCAGCAGCGCAGGGACAGGATATAATTCACCCCTCCACTTT. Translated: CASSAGTGYNSPLHF.

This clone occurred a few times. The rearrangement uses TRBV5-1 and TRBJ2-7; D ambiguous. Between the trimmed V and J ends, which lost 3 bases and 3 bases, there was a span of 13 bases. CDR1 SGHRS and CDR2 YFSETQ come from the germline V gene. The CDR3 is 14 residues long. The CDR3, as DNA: TGCGCCAGCAGCTCCCGAACCAGTGTCTACGAGCAGTACTTC. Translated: CASSSRTSVYEQYF.

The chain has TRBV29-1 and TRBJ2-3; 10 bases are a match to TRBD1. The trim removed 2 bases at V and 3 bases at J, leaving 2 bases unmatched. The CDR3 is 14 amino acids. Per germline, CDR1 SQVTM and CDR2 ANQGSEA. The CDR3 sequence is CSVERGQGTDTQYF. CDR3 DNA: TGCAGCGTTGAAAGGGGACAGGGGACAGATACGCAGTATTTT.

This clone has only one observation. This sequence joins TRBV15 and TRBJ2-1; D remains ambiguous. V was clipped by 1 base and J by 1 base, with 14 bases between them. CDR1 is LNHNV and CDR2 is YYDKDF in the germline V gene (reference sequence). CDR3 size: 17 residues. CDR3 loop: CATSRASLVKSYNEQFF. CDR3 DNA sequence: TGTGCCACCAGCAGAGCGAGTCTCGTTAAATCCTACAATGAGCAGTTCTTC.

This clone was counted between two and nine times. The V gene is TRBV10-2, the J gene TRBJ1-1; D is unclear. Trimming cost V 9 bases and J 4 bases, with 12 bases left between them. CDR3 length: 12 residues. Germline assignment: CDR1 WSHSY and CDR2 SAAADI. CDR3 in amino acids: CASREVGTEAFF. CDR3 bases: TGCGCCAGTAGGGAAGTGGGCACTGAAGCTTTCTTT.

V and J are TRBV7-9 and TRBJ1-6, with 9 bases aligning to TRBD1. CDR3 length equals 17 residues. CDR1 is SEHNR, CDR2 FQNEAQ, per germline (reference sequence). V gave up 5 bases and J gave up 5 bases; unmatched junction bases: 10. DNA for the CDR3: TGTGCCAGCAGCCTGGAATCCGGGACAGGGAATAATTCACCCCTCCACTTT. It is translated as CASSLESGTGNNSPLHF.

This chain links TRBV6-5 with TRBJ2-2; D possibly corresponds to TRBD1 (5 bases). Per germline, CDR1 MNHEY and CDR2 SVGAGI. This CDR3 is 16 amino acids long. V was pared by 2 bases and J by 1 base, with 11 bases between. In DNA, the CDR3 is TGTGCCAGCAGTTACGTTGGTCAGGGGAACACCGGGGAGCTGTTTTTT. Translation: CASSYVGQGNTGELFF.

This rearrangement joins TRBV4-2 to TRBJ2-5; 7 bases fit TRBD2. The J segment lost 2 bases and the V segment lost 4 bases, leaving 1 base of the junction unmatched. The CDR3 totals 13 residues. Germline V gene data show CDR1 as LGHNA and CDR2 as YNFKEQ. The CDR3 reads CASSRGGQETQYF. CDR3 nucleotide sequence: TGTGCCAGCAGCCGGGGGGGGCAAGAGACCCAGTACTTC.